The present T cell receptor (beta chain) was sequenced within a study of identifying expanded T cells in peripheral blood. The protocol was immunoSEQ multiplex PCR, while the TCRdb copy is restricted to in-frame clones and leaves out a portion. The profile shows about 58,000 clones, over 85% of them singletons. Germline V gene data show CDR1 as LNHDA and CDR2 as SQIVND (reference sequence). The CDR3 is 15 amino acids. Trimming removed 7 bases from V and 7 bases from J; junction bases left unmatched: 15. Collection occurred without any documented infections or immune events in donors. The sample consisted of blood. The clonotype was recovered from a person aged 18 to 75 in good health. The chain joins TRBV19 to TRBJ1-2, with 7 nucleotides matching TRBD1. CDR3 coding DNA: TGTGCCAGTACCCTTGATGCCAGGGGGAAGGGTGGCTACACCTTC. This codes for CASTLDARGKGGYTF.